These 21 T cell receptor beta chains share one sample of origin, sequenced in a study of CD8 T cells in ankylosing spondylitis (TCRdb year 2017). Libraries were made using 5' RACE. Sequencer: Illumina HiSeq 2500. The public reads were reanalyzed by TCRdb: fastp trimming at Q25, MiXCR alignment, in-frame beta chains only. Rows with a matching CDR3 protein are joined into one entry that keeps the most common DNA and genes. This sample has around 330,000 distinct CDR3 sequences in its table, and about 9.9% of those were observed once. The ten largest clones represent roughly 9% of the sample. Sequenced material: blood, either unsorted or a sorted T cell fraction (not recorded which). Receptors were obtained from a female donor with ankylosing spondylitis or in good health (not recorded which).

The V gene is TRBV7-9, the J gene TRBJ2-1; 7 nucleotides line up with TRBD2. V lost 8 bases, J lost 3 bases, and 7 bases stayed unmatched. This CDR3 comprises 14 residues. Germline V gives CDR1 SEHNR, CDR2 FQNEAQ (reference sequence). CDR3 nucleotide sequence: TGTGCCAGCTCACTAGCGCTTAACTACAATGAGCAGTTCTTC. Amino acid sequence: CASSLALNYNEQFF. Supplemented by reference TRBV7-9 and TRBJ2-1, the full variable domain reads DTGVSQNPRHKITKRGQNVTFRCDPISEHNRLYWYRQTLGQGPEFLTYFQNEAQLEKSRLLSDRFSAERPKGSFSTLEIQRTEQGDSAMYLCASSLALNYNEQFFGPGTRLTVL.

This clonotype was picked up many times. The V gene is TRBV5-1, the J gene TRBJ2-7, with D possibly TRBD2 on 6 matching bases. Germline V CDR1 and CDR2: SGHRS, YFSETQ. V gave up 3 bases and J gave up 6 bases, with 16 bases separating them. This CDR3 is 14 amino acids long. The CDR3 protein is CASSSTGLFPEQYF. The CDR3 DNA follows: TGCGCCAGCAGCTCCACGGGACTCTTTCCCGAGCAGTACTTC. The whole variable domain, remainder taken from reference TRBV5-1 and TRBJ2-7, is KAGVTQTPRYLIKTRGQQVTLSCSPISGHRSVSWYQQTPGQGLQFLFEYFSETQRNKGNFPGRFSGRQFSNSRSEMNVSTLELGDSALYLCASSSTGLFPEQYFGPGTRLTVT.

Ten or more counts support this clonotype. This chain uses TRBV19 with TRBJ1-1; 8 positions agree with TRBD1. This CDR3 is 17 amino acids long. Unmatched junction bases numbered 13, after V lost 3 bases and J lost 4 bases. Germline CDR1 LNHDA, CDR2 SQIVND (reference sequence). The CDR3 region is CASSIPGQEPLGTEAFF. Written as DNA, the CDR3 is TGTGCCAGTAGTATCCCGGGACAGGAGCCGTTGGGCACTGAAGCTTTCTTT.

This clonotype appeared many times. V is TRBV12-3 or TRBV12-4 and J is TRBJ1-6, with a weak D call TRBD1 (5 bases). CDR3 length: 14 amino acids. Trimming stripped 1 base from V and 7 bases from J, with 8 bases between. The chain's CDR3 is CASSLGGANSPLHF. CDR3 nucleotide sequence: TGTGCCAGCAGTTTAGGAGGGGCCAATTCACCCCTCCACTTT.

The table lists this clonotype with a few counts. The chain is built from TRBV6-1 and TRBJ1-2, with D uncertain. The CDR3 is made up of 15 amino acids. Germline assignment: CDR1 MNHNS and CDR2 SASEGT. V lost 1 base and J 8 bases, leaving 17 bases between the germline ends. The CDR3 reads CASSEEPRFVSGYTF. The CDR3, as DNA: TGTGCCAGCAGTGAAGAACCGCGATTCGTGTCGGGCTACACCTTC.

The chain couples TRBV12-3 or TRBV12-4 to TRBJ2-5; 7 bases match TRBD2. The CDR3 has 15 residues. V trimming: 3 bases; J trimming: 5 bases; junction bases outside the gene matches: 9. The CDR3 sequence is CASSFSAGREETQYF. The CDR3 DNA sequence: TGTGCCAGCAGTTTCTCGGCAGGGAGGGAGGAGACCCAGTACTTC.

This clonotype was seen repeatedly, ten times or more. This rearrangement joins TRBV6-5 to TRBJ2-1; D not certain. CDR1 is MNHEY and CDR2 is SVGAGI in the germline V gene. This CDR3 is 14 amino acids long. The V end was cut by 0 bases, the J end by 8 bases, with 11 bases between. The DNA for the CDR3 is TGTGCCAGCAGTTACTCGTCGAGAGAAGATGAGCAGTTCTTC. Translating gives CASSYSSREDEQFF.

This clonotype was detected many times. The chain combines TRBV12-3 or TRBV12-4 with TRBJ2-3, with 13 bases that match TRBD2. V shed 3 bases and J 3 bases; nucleotides not matched to a gene: 9. The CDR3 extends over 18 amino acids. The CDR3 coding sequence is TGTGCCAGCAGTTTTCTACTAGCGGGGGGGCTAGGTACAGATACGCAGTATTTT. Protein: CASSFLLAGGLGTDTQYF.

Details on this clonotype: This may come from a read error, since a much larger clone is one base off. The chain employs TRBV6-1 and TRBJ1-5; 7 bases agree with TRBD1. The CDR3 extends over 17 amino acids. CDR1 is MNHNS and CDR2 is SASEGT in the germline V gene. V trimming: 2 bases; J trimming: 3 bases; junction bases outside the gene matches: 10. In nucleotides, the CDR3 is TGTGCCAGCAGTGAATCAGACAGGGAGAGATTCAATCAGCCCCAGCATTTT. This codes for CASSESDRERFNQPQHF.

This clonotype was counted at least ten times. The V gene is TRBV29-1, the J gene TRBJ1-1; 9 bases are shared with TRBD1. V lost 4 bases and J lost 1; bases outside the gene matches: 1. Germline CDR1 reads SQVTM; CDR2 reads ANQGSEA. CDR3 size: 13 residues. The CDR3 nucleotides are TGCAGCGTTGGGGGACAGGGGAACACTGAAGCTTTCTTT. This translates into CSVGGQGNTEAFF.

In the case of this clonotype: Possible read error: a much larger clone is one base away. V and J are TRBV7-2 and TRBJ2-2; 7 bases are shared with TRBD2. The CDR3 covers 17 residues. CDR1 and CDR2 (germline): SGHTA, FQGNSA. CDR3 protein: CATSLRPAGPGTGELFF. Here the CDR3 DNA reads TGTGCCACCAGCCTAAGGCCAGCGGGACCGGGCACCGGGGAGCTGTTTTTT. Full variable domain (remainder filled in from reference TRBV7-2 and TRBJ2-2): GAGVSQSPSNKVTEKGKDVELRCDPISGHTALYWYRQSLGQGLEFLIYFQGNSAPDKSGLPSDRFSAERTGGSVSTLTIQRTQQEDSAVYLCATSLRPAGPGTGELFFGEGSRLTVL.

In this sample, this clonotype turned up a few times. The V and J genes are TRBV12-3 or TRBV12-4 and TRBJ2-3; 11 positions match TRBD1. J was trimmed by 5 bases and V by 5 bases; bases with no gene match: 9. The CDR3 is 16 amino acids. The DNA of the CDR3 is TGTGCCAGCAGTCACCGAGGGACAGGGGGGGGAGATACGCAGTATTTT. As protein: CASSHRGTGGGDTQYF.

This clonotype was counted only a few times. The V call is TRBV7-9, the J call TRBJ2-2; 8 bases fit TRBD1. The CDR3 covers 15 residues. V trimming: 5 bases; J trimming: 4 bases; junction bases outside the gene matches: 6. Germline loops: CDR1 SEHNR, CDR2 FQNEAQ (reference sequence). CDR3 in amino acids: CASSTGGTPTGELFF. The CDR3 nucleotides read TGTGCCAGCAGCACAGGGGGAACCCCCACCGGGGAGCTGTTTTTT. Together with reference TRBV7-9 and TRBJ2-2, the CDR3 gives the full variable domain: DTGVSQNPRHKITKRGQNVTFRCDPISEHNRLYWYRQTLGQGPEFLTYFQNEAQLEKSRLLSDRFSAERPKGSFSTLEIQRTEQGDSAMYLCASSTGGTPTGELFFGEGSRLTVL.

In its sample, this clonotype was seen once. The V gene is TRBV4-3, the J gene TRBJ2-2; no firm D call. Germline V gene data show CDR1 as LGHNA and CDR2 as YSLEER. The CDR3 runs to 15 residues. V lost 0 bases, J lost 1 base, and 6 bases lay in between. The DNA for the CDR3 is TGCGCCAGCAGCCAAGAGATTCGGAACACCGGGGAGCTGTTTTTT. This encodes CASSQEIRNTGELFF.

There are many counts of this clonotype. The rearrangement uses TRBV7-8 and TRBJ1-5; D remains unclear. Trimming cost V 5 bases and J 1 base, with 15 bases left between them. The CDR3 extends over 16 amino acids. Germline loops: CDR1 SGHVS, CDR2 FQNEAQ. The CDR3 sequence is CASSLMRQPSNQPQHF. The CDR3, as DNA: TGTGCCAGCAGCCTTATGAGGCAGCCAAGCAATCAGCCCCAGCATTTT. Full variable domain (outside the CDR3, taken from reference TRBV7-8 and TRBJ1-5): GAGVSQSPRYKVAKRGQDVALRCDPISGHVSLFWYQQALGQGPEFLTYFQNEAQLDKSGLPSDRFFAERPEGSVSTLKIQRTQQEDSAVYLCASSLMRQPSNQPQHFGDGTRLSIL.

Notes on this clonotype: Its ends do not fully match the called genes, so a read error is possible. V and J are TRBV20-1 and TRBJ2-1; TRBD2 might be the D (6 bases). The CDR3 is 17 residues long. Per the germline V gene, CDR1 is DFQATT and CDR2 is SNEGSKA (reference sequence). The CDR3 reads CCANPSGRGLSYNEQFF. The CDR3 nucleotides read TGCTGTGCTAACCCTTCCGGCCGGGGACTCTCCTACAATGAGCAGTTCTTC.

About this clonotype itself: A much larger clone lies a single base off, so this may be a read error. The chain combines TRBV20-1 with TRBJ1-1, with TRBD1 matching 7 bases. Per germline, CDR1 DFQATT and CDR2 SNEGSKA (reference sequence). This CDR3 comprises 15 residues. The trim removed 2 bases at V and 0 bases at J, leaving 6 bases unmatched. The CDR3 DNA follows: TGCAGTGCTAGACCCTGGACAGGTTTGAACACTGAAGCTTTCTTT. Protein product: CSARPWTGLNTEAFF.

V gene TRBV5-6 combines with J gene TRBJ1-4; possible D gene TRBD1, 6 bases. Looked up from germline, CDR1 is SGHDT and CDR2 is YYEEEE. Trimming cost V 3 bases and J 4 bases, with 22 bases left between them. The CDR3 extends over 18 amino acids. The CDR3 sequence: CASSSGVARGGDNEKLFF. CDR3 in DNA: TGTGCCAGCAGCTCGGGAGTGGCCAGGGGAGGGGATAATGAAAAACTGTTTTTT.

This clonotype has a count of ten or more. V gene TRBV5-1 combines with J gene TRBJ2-1; 11 bases match TRBD2. Trimming removed 5 bases from V and 5 bases from J; junction bases left unmatched: 6. This CDR3 contains 15 residues. Germline V gives CDR1 SGHRS, CDR2 YFSETQ. CDR3 bases: TGCGCCAGCAGACCGGGACTAGCGGCAAACAATGAGCAGTTCTTC. Amino acids: CASRPGLAANNEQFF.

This clonotype was found many times. The J gene is TRBJ1-5, the V gene TRBV27, with 7 nucleotides matching TRBD1. This CDR3 is 18 amino acids long. Germline V CDR1 and CDR2: MNHEY, SMNVEV (reference sequence). Trimming at V came to 6 bases and at J to 0 bases, leaving 14 bases not matched to a gene. The CDR3 protein is CASRTTTGTAYSNQPQHF. CDR3 sequence (DNA): TGTGCCAGCAGGACAACCACCGGGACAGCTTATAGCAATCAGCCCCAGCATTTT.

The V gene is TRBV27, the J gene TRBJ1-5; no clear D. The V gene's germline CDR1 is MNHEY and CDR2 SMNVEV (reference sequence). V was trimmed by 6 bases and J by 4 bases, leaving 7 bases between them. This CDR3 spans 12 amino acids. The CDR3 DNA reads as TGTGCCAGCAGAAATGGGAATCAGCCCCAGCATTTT. It specifies CASRNGNQPQHF.